This T cell receptor beta chain was retrieved from a study of CD8 T cells in ankylosing spondylitis. Findings and limits, study-wide: Disease-associated clones were reportedly significantly overrepresented in matched ankylosing spondylitis synovial fluid. CD8+ by phenotype, disease-linked clones were relatively rare in peripheral blood.

One entry per CDR3 protein, called by TCRdb with MiXCR from the 5' RACE reads. The sample has 130,000 or so distinct CDR3 sequences; about 7% are singletons. This clonotype was picked up many times. What it binds is unknown. This CDR3 comprises 16 residues. The V and J ends lost 2 bases and 3 bases, in that order; junction bases with no gene match: 8. CDR1 DFQATT and CDR2 SNEGSKA come from the germline V gene (reference sequence). This clonotype originated in a male donor with ankylosing spondylitis or in good health (not recorded which). The chain couples TRBV20-1 to TRBJ2-3; 10 bases agree with TRBD2. Sequencing was performed on blood, either unsorted or a sorted T cell fraction (not recorded which). The CDR3 region is CSARRGAGGPTDTQYF. The CDR3, as DNA: TGCAGTGCTAGAAGGGGAGCGGGAGGGCCTACAGATACGCAGTATTTT.